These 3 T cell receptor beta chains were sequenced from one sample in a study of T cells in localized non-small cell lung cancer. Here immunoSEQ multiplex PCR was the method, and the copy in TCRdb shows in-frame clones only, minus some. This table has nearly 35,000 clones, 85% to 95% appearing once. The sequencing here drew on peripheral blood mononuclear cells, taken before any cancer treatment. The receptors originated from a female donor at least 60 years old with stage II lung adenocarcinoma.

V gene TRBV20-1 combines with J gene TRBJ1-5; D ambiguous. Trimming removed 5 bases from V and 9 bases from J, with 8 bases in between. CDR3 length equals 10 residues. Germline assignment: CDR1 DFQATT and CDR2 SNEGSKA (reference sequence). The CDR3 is CSALGGPQHF. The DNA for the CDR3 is TGCAGTGCTCTCGGTGGGCCCCAGCATTTT.

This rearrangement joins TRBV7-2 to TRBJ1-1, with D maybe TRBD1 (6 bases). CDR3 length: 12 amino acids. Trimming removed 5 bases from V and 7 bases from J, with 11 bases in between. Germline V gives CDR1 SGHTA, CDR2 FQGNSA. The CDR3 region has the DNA TGTGCCAGCAGCCCTGGACAGATTGAAGCTTTCTTT. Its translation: CASSPGQIEAFF.

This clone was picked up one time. The CDR3 is CSVVIRGRDEKLFF. DNA of the CDR3: TGCAGCGTTGTTATCAGGGGAAGGGATGAAAAACTGTTTTTT. The chain is built from TRBV29-1 and TRBJ1-4, with a weak D call TRBD1 (6 bases). This CDR3 region has 14 residues. Germline assignment: CDR1 SQVTM and CDR2 ANQGSEA. The V end was cut by 4 bases, the J end by 6 bases, with 15 bases between.